This TCR beta chain came from a study of T cell changes during pregnancy in multiple sclerosis. This CDR3 region has 13 residues. CDR1 and CDR2 from the germline V gene are MNHNS and SASEGT. V was pared by 1 base and J by 8 bases, with 11 bases between. TCRdb's table, derived via immunoSEQ multiplex PCR, lists solely in-frame clones and lacks some. The data show some 29,000 clones, with 91% seen just once and 3.5% to 5% held by the top ten. This clone turned up a few times. The sequence came from a female donor in good health, enrolled as a control in a pregnancy study. V gene TRBV6-1 combines with J gene TRBJ1-1; the D gene is possibly TRBD1 (6 bases). The sample was CD8+ T cells from peripheral blood mononuclear cells, taken in the second trimester of pregnancy. DNA of the CDR3: TGTGCCAGCAGTGAAGGAAATGGGGGCGAAGCTTTCTTT. Translation gives CASSEGNGGEAFF.